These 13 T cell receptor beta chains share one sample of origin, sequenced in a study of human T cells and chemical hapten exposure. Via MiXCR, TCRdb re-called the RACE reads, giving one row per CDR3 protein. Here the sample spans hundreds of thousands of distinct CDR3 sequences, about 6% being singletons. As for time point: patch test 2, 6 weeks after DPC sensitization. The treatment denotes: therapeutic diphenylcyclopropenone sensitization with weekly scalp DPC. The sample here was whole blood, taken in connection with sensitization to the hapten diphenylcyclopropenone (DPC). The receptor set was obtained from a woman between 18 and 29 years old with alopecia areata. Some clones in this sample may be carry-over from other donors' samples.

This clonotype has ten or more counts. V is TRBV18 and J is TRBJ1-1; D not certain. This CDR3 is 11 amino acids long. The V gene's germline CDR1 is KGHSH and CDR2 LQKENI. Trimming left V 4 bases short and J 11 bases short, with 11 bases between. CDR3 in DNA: TGTGCCAGCTCACTCCAAGATGAGGCTTTCTTT. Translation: CASSLQDEAFF.

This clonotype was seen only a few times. For the CDR3, the DNA is TGTGCCAGCAGTTACTCGATGTGGTATTCGCAGACCACAGATACGCAGTATTTT. Translation gives CASSYSMWYSQTTDTQYF. The V call is TRBV6-5, the J call TRBJ2-3, with no clear D. The CDR3 runs to 18 residues. Germline CDR1 is MNHEY and CDR2 is SVGAGI. Trimming left V 0 bases short and J 2 bases short, with 18 bases between.

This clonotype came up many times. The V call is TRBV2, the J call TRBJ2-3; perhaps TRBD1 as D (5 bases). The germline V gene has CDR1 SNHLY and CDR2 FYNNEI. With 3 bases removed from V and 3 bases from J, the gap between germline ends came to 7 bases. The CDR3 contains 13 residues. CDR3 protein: CASSEDKTDTQYF. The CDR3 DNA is TGTGCCAGCAGTGAGGACAAGACAGATACGCAGTATTTT.

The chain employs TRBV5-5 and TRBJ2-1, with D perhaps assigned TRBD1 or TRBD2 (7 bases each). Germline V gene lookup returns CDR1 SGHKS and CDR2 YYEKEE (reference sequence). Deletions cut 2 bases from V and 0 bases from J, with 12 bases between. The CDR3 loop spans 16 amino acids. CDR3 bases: TGTGCCAGCAGCTTCCAGGGGGGGAGCTCCTACAATGAGCAGTTCTTC. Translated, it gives CASSFQGGSSYNEQFF.

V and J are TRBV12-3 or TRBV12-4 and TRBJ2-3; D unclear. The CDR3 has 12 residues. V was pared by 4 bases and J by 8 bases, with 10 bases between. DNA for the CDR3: TGTGCCAGCAGTTCGGCCCCCCGTACGCAGTATTTT. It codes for CASSSAPRTQYF.

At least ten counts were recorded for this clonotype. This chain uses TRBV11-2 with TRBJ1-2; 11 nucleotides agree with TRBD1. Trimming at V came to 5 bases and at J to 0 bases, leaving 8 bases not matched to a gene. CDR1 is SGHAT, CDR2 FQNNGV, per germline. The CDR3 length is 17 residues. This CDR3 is CASSPGQGAKANYGYTF. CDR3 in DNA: TGTGCCAGCAGCCCCGGACAGGGGGCGAAAGCTAACTATGGCTACACCTTC.

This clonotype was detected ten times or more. This CDR3 reads CASTRSGLSSDTQYF. The CDR3 DNA reads as TGTGCCAGCACCCGGAGCGGCCTATCGTCGGATACGCAGTATTTT. J is TRBJ2-3 and V is TRBV9; D possibly corresponds to TRBD2 (5 bases). Trimming took 6 bases from V and 6 from J, leaving 20 bases between them. This CDR3 contains 15 residues. Germline V gene sequence: CDR1 SGDLS, CDR2 YYNGEE.

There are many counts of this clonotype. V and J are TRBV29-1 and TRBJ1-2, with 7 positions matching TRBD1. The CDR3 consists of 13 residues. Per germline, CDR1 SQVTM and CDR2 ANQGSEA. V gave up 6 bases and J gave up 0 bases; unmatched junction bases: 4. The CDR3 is CSVETGSNYGYTF. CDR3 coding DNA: TGCAGCGTGGAGACAGGGTCTAACTATGGCTACACCTTC.

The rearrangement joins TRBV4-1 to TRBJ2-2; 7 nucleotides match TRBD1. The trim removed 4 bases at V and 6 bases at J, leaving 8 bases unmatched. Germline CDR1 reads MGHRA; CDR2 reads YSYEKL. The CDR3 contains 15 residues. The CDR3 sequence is CASSLETGFSGELFF. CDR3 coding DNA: TGCGCCAGCAGCCTTGAGACAGGGTTTTCCGGGGAGCTGTTTTTT.

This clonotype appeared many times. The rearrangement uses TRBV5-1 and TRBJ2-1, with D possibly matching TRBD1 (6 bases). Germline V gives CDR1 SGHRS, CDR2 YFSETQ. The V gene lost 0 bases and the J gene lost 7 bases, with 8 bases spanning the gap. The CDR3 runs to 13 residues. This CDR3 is CASSLGTGNEQFF. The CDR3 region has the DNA TGCGCCAGCAGCTTGGGAACAGGGAATGAGCAGTTCTTC.

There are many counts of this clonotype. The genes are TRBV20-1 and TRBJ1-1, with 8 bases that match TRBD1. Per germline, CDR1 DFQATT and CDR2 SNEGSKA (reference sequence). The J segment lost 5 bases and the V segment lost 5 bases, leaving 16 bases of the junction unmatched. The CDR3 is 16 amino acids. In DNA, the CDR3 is TGCAGTGCTCCCCGACAGGGGAAGGTTGGTTCAACTGAAGCTTTCTTT. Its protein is CSAPRQGKVGSTEAFF.

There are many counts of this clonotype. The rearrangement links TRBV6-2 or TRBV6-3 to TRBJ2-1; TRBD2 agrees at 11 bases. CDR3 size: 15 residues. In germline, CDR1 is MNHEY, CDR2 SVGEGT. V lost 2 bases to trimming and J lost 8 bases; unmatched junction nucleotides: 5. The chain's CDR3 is CASSYEGLAGHEQFF. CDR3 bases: TGTGCCAGCAGTTACGAAGGACTAGCGGGCCATGAGCAGTTCTTC.

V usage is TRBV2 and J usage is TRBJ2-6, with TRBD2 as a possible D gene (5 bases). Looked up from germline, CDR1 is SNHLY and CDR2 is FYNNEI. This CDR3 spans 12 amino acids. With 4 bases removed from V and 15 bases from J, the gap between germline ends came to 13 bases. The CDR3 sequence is CASSVNSEGLTF. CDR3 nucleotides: TGTGCCAGCAGTGTAAACAGTGAGGGCCTGACTTTC.